This passage covers 7 T cell receptor beta chains from one sample sequenced in a study of siplizumab effects on memory and regulatory T cells. The data were produced by immunoSEQ multiplex PCR, yet TCRdb's version contains in-frame clones alone and is incomplete. The data contain approximately 100,000 clones, just under 95% of them singletons. What was sequenced was non-Treg CD4+ T cells sorted from blood. The receptor source for this set is a human donor in good health.

The V gene is TRBV6-5, the J gene TRBJ2-7; the D is unclear. The CDR3 spans 13 residues. The germline V and J ends were trimmed by 0 bases and 6 bases, with 9 bases remaining between them. Germline CDR1 reads MNHEY; CDR2 reads SVGAGI. CDR3 DNA: TGTGCCAGCAGTTACTCGAGAATGTCCGAGCAGTACTTC. This codes for CASSYSRMSEQYF.

The rearrangement joins TRBV12-5 to TRBJ2-2; no clear D gene. Looked up from germline, CDR1 is LGHNT and CDR2 is FRNRAP. The CDR3 is made up of 12 amino acids. V was trimmed by 6 bases and J by 3 bases, leaving 5 bases between them. CDR3 sequence: CASGPDTGELFF. The CDR3 bases are TGTGCTAGTGGGCCTGACACCGGGGAGCTGTTTTTT.

The chain combines TRBV6-5 with TRBJ2-1; TRBD2 matches 7 bases. CDR1 is MNHEY and CDR2 is SVGAGI in the germline V gene. J was trimmed by 7 bases and V by 4 bases; bases with no gene match: 7. This CDR3 is 14 amino acids long. The CDR3 DNA sequence: TGTGCCAGCAGTTTACGGACTAGTGGTAATGAGCAGTTCTTC. Translated, it gives CASSLRTSGNEQFF.

The V gene is TRBV28, the J gene TRBJ2-7; no clear D gene. Trimming removed 4 bases from V and 7 bases from J, with 20 bases in between. Germline assignment: CDR1 MDHEN and CDR2 SYDVKM. The CDR3 covers 15 residues. The CDR3 protein is CASSSNQLPSREQYF. The CDR3 DNA reads TGTGCCAGCAGTTCAAATCAGCTTCCCTCTCGGGAGCAGTACTTC.

The rearrangement joins TRBV19 to TRBJ2-1; 11 bases map to TRBD2. The junction had 7 bases not matched to a gene; V was cut back by 6 bases and J by 9 bases. The germline CDR1 and CDR2 sequences are LNHDA and SQIVND (reference sequence). The CDR3 is made up of 14 amino acids. CDR3 in DNA: TGTGCCAGTAGGCTAGCGGGAGGTAGGAGTGAGCAGTTCTTC. It specifies CASRLAGGRSEQFF.

The chain links TRBV6-5 to TRBJ1-5; D is perhaps TRBD1 (6 bases). The CDR3 extends over 14 amino acids. Germline-derived CDR1 and CDR2 are MNHEY and SVGAGI. V dropped 5 bases and J dropped 3 bases, with 11 bases sitting between them. CDR3 nucleotide sequence: TGTGCCAGCAGTCCCCGGGACACCAATCAGCCCCAGCATTTT. Its protein product is CASSPRDTNQPQHF.

The chain employs TRBV5-4 and TRBJ1-3, with 10 bases matching TRBD1. Germline assignment: CDR1 SGHNT and CDR2 YYREEE (reference sequence). V was pared by 4 bases and J by 0 bases, with 7 bases of the junction left unmatched. The CDR3 totals 17 residues. The DNA of the CDR3 is TGTGCCAGCAGCCACGGACAGGGGGATTTCTCTGGAAACACCATATATTTT. Translation: CASSHGQGDFSGNTIYF.